This paragraph reports one T cell receptor (beta chain). The CDR3 spans 12 residues. The germline gives CDR1 SGHDN, CDR2 FVKESK. V lost 3 bases and J 7 bases, leaving 10 bases between the germline ends. Under the authors' procedure: The assay estimated nucleated cells by amplifying reference gene primers. The table came from immunoSEQ multiplex PCR; TCRdb's copy has only in-frame clones and leaves some out. V, J and clone size were drawn from that table, and D and trimming were deduced from the DNA. The data show roughly 92,000 clones, 90% seen once. The sample is drawn from a study of blood T cell repertoires in COVID-19. Overall study context: Samples of COVID-19 (acute and convalescent) were obtained from the United States, Italy and Spain. Sources were T cells, B-cell-depleted T cells, or PBMCs; the material itself was cDNA or gDNA.

The chain carries TRBV14 and TRBJ2-7; a weak D match, TRBD2 (6 bases). The source material was peripheral blood. The clonotype comes from a middle-aged man with acute or convalescent COVID-19. The CDR3 DNA follows: TGTGCCAGCAGCCACCCCCGGGGGGAGCAGTACTTC. It yields the protein CASSHPRGEQYF. The full variable domain, in which reference TRBV14 and TRBJ2-7 provide the parts outside the CDR3, is EAGVTQFPSHSVIEKGQTVTLRCDPISGHDNLYWYRRVMGKEIKFLLHFVKESKQDESGMPNNRFLAERTGGTYSTLKVQPAELEDSGVYFCASSHPRGEQYFGPGTRLTVT.